The 5 T cell receptor beta chains listed next were all sequenced from one sample in a study of identical twins. TCRdb reprocessed the 5' RACE reads via MiXCR and lists one record per CDR3 protein. This table has around 450,000 distinct CDR3 sequences, 12% to 15% appearing once. Another study also made use of these data, one on yellow fever vaccine responses in identical twins.

Sequencing used CD4+ T cells sorted from blood. All receptors come from a woman between 18 and 30 years old in good health.

There are a few counts of this clonotype. V and J are TRBV4-3 and TRBJ2-7, with 10 bases fitting TRBD1. With V trimmed by 2 bases and J by 5 bases, 6 bases remained unmatched. Per germline, CDR1 LGHNA and CDR2 YSLEER. The CDR3 covers 15 residues. The CDR3 region is CASSQRDRGIHEQYF. CDR3 nucleotides: TGCGCCAGCAGCCAAAGGGACAGGGGAATCCACGAGCAGTACTTC.

This clonotype was recorded at least ten times. The chain links TRBV6-4 to TRBJ2-1, with D possibly being TRBD2 (5 bases). Germline loops: CDR1 MRHNA, CDR2 SNTAGT. Trimming cost V 4 bases and J 7 bases, with 8 bases left between them. This CDR3 contains 12 residues. CDR3: CASSASGNEQFF. The CDR3 DNA reads TGTGCCAGCAGTGCTTCGGGGAATGAGCAGTTCTTC.

This clonotype was seen a few times. This rearrangement joins TRBV13 to TRBJ2-2; 7 bases match TRBD2. With V trimmed by 3 bases and J by 7 bases, 8 bases remained unmatched. Germline loops: CDR1 PRHDT, CDR2 FYEKMQ (reference sequence). CDR3 length: 15 amino acids. CDR3 DNA: TGTGCCAGCAGCTTCACGCGGGAGAGCCACGGGGAGCTGTTTTTT. This encodes CASSFTRESHGELFF.

This sequence joins TRBV20-1 and TRBJ2-7; 8 positions match TRBD2. Germline loops: CDR1 DFQATT, CDR2 SNEGSKA (reference sequence). V lost 6 bases to trimming and J lost 0 bases; unmatched junction nucleotides: 7. The CDR3 length is 14 residues. The CDR3: CSAPRAGASYEQYF. CDR3 DNA sequence: TGCAGTGCACCACGAGCGGGGGCCTCCTACGAGCAGTACTTC.

This clonotype appeared a few times. This chain joins TRBV5-1 and TRBJ1-6; D call uncertain. V dropped 3 bases and J dropped 2 bases, with 9 bases sitting between them. This CDR3 has 15 amino acids. The V gene's germline CDR1 is SGHRS and CDR2 YFSETQ. The CDR3 DNA sequence: TGCGCCAGCAGCTCCGAAGACACCTATAATTCACCCCTCCACTTT. It yields the protein CASSSEDTYNSPLHF.